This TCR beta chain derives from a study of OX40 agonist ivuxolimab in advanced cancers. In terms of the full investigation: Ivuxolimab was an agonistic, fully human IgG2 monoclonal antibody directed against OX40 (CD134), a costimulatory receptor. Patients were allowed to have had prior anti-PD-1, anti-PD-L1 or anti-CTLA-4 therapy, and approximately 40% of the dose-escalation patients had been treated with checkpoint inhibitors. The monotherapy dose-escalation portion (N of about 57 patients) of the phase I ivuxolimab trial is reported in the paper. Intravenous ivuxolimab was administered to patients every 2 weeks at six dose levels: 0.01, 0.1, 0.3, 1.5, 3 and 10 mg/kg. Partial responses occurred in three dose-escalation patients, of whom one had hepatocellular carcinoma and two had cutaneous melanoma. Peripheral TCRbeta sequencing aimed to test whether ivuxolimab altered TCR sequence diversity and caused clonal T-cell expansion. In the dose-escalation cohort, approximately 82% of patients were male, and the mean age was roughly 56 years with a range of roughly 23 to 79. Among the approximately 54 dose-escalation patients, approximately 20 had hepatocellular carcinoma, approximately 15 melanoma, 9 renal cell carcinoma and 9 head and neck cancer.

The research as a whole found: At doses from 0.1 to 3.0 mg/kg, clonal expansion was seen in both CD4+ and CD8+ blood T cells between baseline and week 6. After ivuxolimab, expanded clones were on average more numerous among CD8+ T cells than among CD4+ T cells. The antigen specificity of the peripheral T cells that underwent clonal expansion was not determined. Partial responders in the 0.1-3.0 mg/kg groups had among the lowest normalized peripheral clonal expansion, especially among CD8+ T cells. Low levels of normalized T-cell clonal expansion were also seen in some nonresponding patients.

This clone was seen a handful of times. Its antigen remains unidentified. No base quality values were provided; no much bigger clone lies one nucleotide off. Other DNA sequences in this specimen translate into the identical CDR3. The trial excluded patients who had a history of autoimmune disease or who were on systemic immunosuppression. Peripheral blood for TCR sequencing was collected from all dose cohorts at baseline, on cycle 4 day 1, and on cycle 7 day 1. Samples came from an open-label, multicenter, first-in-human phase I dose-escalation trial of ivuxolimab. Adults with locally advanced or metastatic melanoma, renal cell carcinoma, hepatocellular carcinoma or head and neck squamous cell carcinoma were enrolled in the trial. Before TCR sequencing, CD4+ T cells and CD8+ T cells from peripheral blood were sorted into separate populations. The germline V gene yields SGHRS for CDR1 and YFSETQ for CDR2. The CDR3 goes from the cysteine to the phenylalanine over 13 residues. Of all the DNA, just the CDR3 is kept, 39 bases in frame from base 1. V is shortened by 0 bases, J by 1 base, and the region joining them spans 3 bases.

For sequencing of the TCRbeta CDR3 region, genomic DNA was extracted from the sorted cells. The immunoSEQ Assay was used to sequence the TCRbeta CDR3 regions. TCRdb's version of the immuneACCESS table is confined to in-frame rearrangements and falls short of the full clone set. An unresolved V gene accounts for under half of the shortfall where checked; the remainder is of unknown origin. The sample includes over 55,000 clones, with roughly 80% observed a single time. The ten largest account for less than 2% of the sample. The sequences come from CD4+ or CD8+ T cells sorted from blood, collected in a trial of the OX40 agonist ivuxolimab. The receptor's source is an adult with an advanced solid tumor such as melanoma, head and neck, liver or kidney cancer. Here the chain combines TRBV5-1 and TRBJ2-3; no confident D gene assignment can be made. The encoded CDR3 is CASSLEGTDTQYF. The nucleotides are TGCGCCAGCAGCTTGGAGGGCACAGATACGCAGTATTTT.